One and the same sample provided the 5 T cell receptor beta chains below, sequenced in a study of T cells in Graves' hyperthyroidism and ophthalmopathy. TCR beta CDR3 regions were amplified from RNA transcripts. A first-round RT-PCR of the TCR CDR3 used the HTBI primer set. TCRdb used MiXCR to reprocess the multiplex PCR reads, holding one entry per CDR3 protein. Of fewer than 200,000 distinct CDR3 sequences in the sample, approximately 9% were seen once. What was sequenced was blood. These receptors were taken from a woman aged 18-29 years with Graves' hyperthyroidism that later progressed to Graves' ophthalmopathy.

CDR3 coding DNA: TGCAGTGCAAGGAACCGTACCAGGACTAGCGGGGGGGCGGGGGAGACCCAGTACTTC. Protein sequence: CSARNRTRTSGGAGETQYF. The chain has TRBV20-1 and TRBJ2-5, with 15 bases lining up with TRBD2. Germline values: CDR1 DFQATT, CDR2 SNEGSKA (reference sequence). V lost 6 bases, J lost 5 bases, and 19 bases stayed unmatched. The CDR3 contains 19 residues.

This clonotype was seen many times. The rearrangement joins TRBV6-1 to TRBJ1-1; no clear D gene. There are 15 residues in the CDR3. The germline CDR1 and CDR2 sequences are MNHNS and SASEGT. Trimming removed 6 bases from V and 0 bases from J, with 14 bases in between. In DNA, the CDR3 is TGTGCCAGCAGAGTGGGCGGGAACTTGAACACTGAAGCTTTCTTT. This encodes CASRVGGNLNTEAFF.

This clonotype was recorded many times. The chain is built from TRBV7-9 and TRBJ2-5, with 7 bases that match TRBD1. V was clipped by 6 bases and J by 5 bases; unmatched bases: 6. CDR3 length: 13 residues. CDR1 and CDR2 (germline): SEHNR, FQNEAQ (reference sequence). CDR3 region: CASSRQGPETQYF. The CDR3 nucleotides are TGTGCCAGCAGTAGACAGGGTCCCGAGACCCAGTACTTC.

This clonotype was seen repeatedly, ten times or more. The gene calls are TRBV30 and TRBJ1-1; tentative D call: TRBD1 (5 bases). Looked up from germline, CDR1 is GTSNPN and CDR2 is SVGIG (reference sequence). The CDR3 length is 12 residues. The V end lost 5 bases, the J end lost 4 bases, and 11 bases lay between the germline ends. In nucleotides, the CDR3 is TGTGCCTGGGGGGACGGGACCACTGAAGCTTTCTTT. It is translated as CAWGDGTTEAFF.

Details on this clonotype: A read error is possible here, since a much larger clone lies one base away. The rearrangement joins TRBV12-3 or TRBV12-4 to TRBJ1-3; 8 bases are a match to TRBD1. This CDR3 contains 12 residues. The DNA of the CDR3 is TGTGCCGGCAGACAGGGGAGAAACACCATATATTTT. Its translation: CAGRQGRNTIYF.